These 16 T cell receptor beta chains came from one sample sequenced in a study of cytomegalovirus exposure and HLA in healthy donors. Both 60 Vbeta primers and 13 Jbeta primers went into the PCR. Clones were sequenced by immunoSEQ multiplex PCR, and TCRdb holds only the in-frame ones, with some missing. The table lists some 200,000 clones, about four fifths of them singletons. Sequences were obtained from PBMCs. These receptors were obtained from a female donor in good health and CMV-seronegative.

This chain links TRBV5-1 with TRBJ2-1, with 12 bases fitting TRBD2. V lost 2 bases and J lost 4; bases outside the gene matches: 7. CDR1 and CDR2 (germline): SGHRS, YFSETQ. CDR3 length equals 17 residues. The chain's CDR3 is CASSFGLAGPLYNEQFF. CDR3 coding DNA: TGCGCCAGCAGCTTTGGACTAGCGGGGCCCCTATACAATGAGCAGTTCTTC. The full variable domain, completed using reference TRBV5-1 and TRBJ2-1, is KAGVTQTPRYLIKTRGQQVTLSCSPISGHRSVSWYQQTPGQGLQFLFEYFSETQRNKGNFPGRFSGRQFSNSRSEMNVSTLELGDSALYLCASSFGLAGPLYNEQFFGPGTRLTVL.

The chain has TRBV6-5 and TRBJ1-4; D is possibly TRBD1 (5 bases). The V end lost 3 bases, the J end lost 4 bases, and 9 bases lay between the germline ends. CDR1 is MNHEY, CDR2 SVGAGI, per germline. The CDR3 loop spans 14 amino acids. CDR3 sequence (DNA): TGTGCCAGCAGTTATCGACAGAATAATGAAAAACTGTTTTTT. Its translation is CASSYRQNNEKLFF.

This chain connects TRBV7-9 to TRBJ2-5; 7 bases agree with TRBD2. J was trimmed by 6 bases and V by 4 bases; bases with no gene match: 5. The CDR3 is 13 residues long. Germline loops: CDR1 SEHNR, CDR2 FQNEAQ (reference sequence). The CDR3 DNA reads TGTGCCAGCAGCTCCCCCGGGAGGAAGACCCAGTACTTC. Translating gives CASSSPGRKTQYF. The full variable domain, completed using reference TRBV7-9 and TRBJ2-5, is DTGVSQNPRHKITKRGQNVTFRCDPISEHNRLYWYRQTLGQGPEFLTYFQNEAQLEKSRLLSDRFSAERPKGSFSTLEIQRTEQGDSAMYLCASSSPGRKTQYFGPGTRLLVL.

CDR3 sequence reads: CASSPRSDSPLHF. In DNA, the CDR3 is TGTGCCAGCAGCCCAAGATCAGATTCACCCCTCCACTTT. The rearrangement uses TRBV7-6 and TRBJ1-6; D uncertain. V lost 5 bases to trimming and J lost 8 bases, with 10 bases between them. The CDR3 totals 13 residues. In germline, CDR1 is SGHVS, CDR2 FNYEAQ.

The genes are TRBV28 and TRBJ2-2; 15 positions match TRBD2. Germline V lookup: CDR1 MDHEN, CDR2 SYDVKM. The CDR3 runs 19 residues. The V segment lost 1 base and the J segment 5 bases; nucleotides outside the gene matches: 8. The CDR3 loop reads CASSLLGGLAGGGTGELFF. The CDR3 DNA sequence: TGTGCCAGCAGTTTATTAGGGGGACTAGCGGGAGGCGGAACCGGGGAGCTGTTTTTT.

The chain combines TRBV5-1 with TRBJ1-3, with D possibly TRBD1 on 6 matching bases. Trimming took 4 bases from V and 4 from J, leaving 12 bases between them. The CDR3 spans 14 residues. Germline V gene sequence: CDR1 SGHRS, CDR2 YFSETQ. For the CDR3, the DNA is TGCGCCAGCAGCATGACCGGGACAGGAAACACCATATATTTT. As protein: CASSMTGTGNTIYF.

The J gene is TRBJ2-2, the V gene TRBV30; 15 bases align to TRBD2. Germline CDR1 is GTSNPN and CDR2 is SVGIG (reference sequence). The CDR3 spans 19 residues. V lost 3 bases and J lost 4; bases outside the gene matches: 12. This CDR3 reads CAWRREWTSGRAGTGELFF. The DNA of the CDR3 is TGTGCCTGGAGAAGGGAATGGACTAGCGGGAGGGCGGGCACCGGGGAGCTGTTTTTT.

This clone has only a few counts. This rearrangement joins TRBV2 to TRBJ2-2, with 8 bases aligning to TRBD2. After removal of 7 bases from V and 1 base from J, the junction contained 5 bases not matched to a gene. CDR1 and CDR2 (germline): SNHLY, FYNNEI. The CDR3 contains 15 residues. DNA for the CDR3: TGTGCCAGCACCAGGCTAGCGGGGAACACCGGGGAGCTGTTTTTT. This translates into CASTRLAGNTGELFF.

The V call is TRBV16, the J call TRBJ1-5; 8 positions match TRBD1. The CDR3 runs 14 residues. After removal of 2 bases from V and 4 bases from J, the junction contained 1 base not matched to a gene. CDR1 and CDR2 from the germline V gene are KGHSY and FQNENV. The CDR3 spells CASSQQGANQPQHF. The CDR3 DNA reads as TGTGCCAGCAGCCAACAGGGGGCGAATCAGCCCCAGCATTTT.

This clone has only a few counts. The V call is TRBV5-6, the J call TRBJ1-3; TRBD1 matches at 8 bases. The V and J ends lost 4 bases and 0 bases, in that order; junction bases with no gene match: 9. Germline CDR1 reads SGHDT; CDR2 reads YYEEEE. The CDR3 spans 17 residues. CDR3 sequence: CASSPLGTGRSGNTIYF. The DNA of the CDR3 is TGTGCCAGCAGCCCGCTCGGGACAGGCCGCTCTGGAAACACCATATATTTT.

V and J are TRBV2 and TRBJ2-7, with a weak D call TRBD2 (6 bases). The CDR3 runs 17 residues. V lost 5 bases and J lost 2, with 22 bases in between. Germline-derived CDR1 and CDR2 are SNHLY and FYNNEI. CDR3 nucleotides: TGTGCCAGCAGTTTGAGGAGGCCTGTGGGGGGAACCTACGAGCAGTACTTC. Translation: CASSLRRPVGGTYEQYF. The full variable domain, rest sourced from reference TRBV2 and TRBJ2-7, is EPEVTQTPSHQVTQMGQEVILRCVPISNHLYFYWYRQILGQKVEFLVSFYNNEISEKSEIFDDQFSVERPDGSNFTLKIRSTKLEDSAMYFCASSLRRPVGGTYEQYFGPGTRLTVT.

V is TRBV28 and J is TRBJ2-7, with 9 bases aligning to TRBD2. V was clipped by 3 bases and J by 2 bases; unmatched bases: 8. The CDR3 is 16 amino acids. Germline values: CDR1 MDHEN, CDR2 SYDVKM. CDR3 sequence reads: CASSLYAGGPTYEQYF. The CDR3, as DNA: TGTGCCAGCAGTTTGTATGCGGGAGGGCCGACCTACGAGCAGTACTTC.

In the case of this clone: Relative to the germline gene, one junction end is altered; a read error may explain this. The chain has TRBV7-9 and TRBJ1-2, with a possible D match to TRBD1 (5 bases). CDR1 and CDR2 from the germline V gene are SEHNR and FQNEAQ (reference sequence). This CDR3 contains 16 residues. The CDR3 coding sequence is TGTTCCAGCAGCTACCCCAGGGTGGGCACACTCTATGGCTACACCTTC. Encoded protein: CSSSYPRVGTLYGYTF.

CDR3 sequence reads: CAKSPGQTTNEKLFF. For the CDR3, the DNA is TGTGCCAAAAGTCCGGGACAGACAACTAATGAAAAACTGTTTTTT. J is TRBJ1-4 and V is TRBV30; TRBD1 agrees at 7 bases. This CDR3 contains 15 residues. Unmatched junction bases numbered 9, after V lost 8 bases and J lost 0 bases. Germline V gene lookup returns CDR1 GTSNPN and CDR2 SVGIG (reference sequence).

The genes are TRBV9 and TRBJ2-5; no definite D call. Deletions cut 3 bases from V and 4 bases from J, with 7 bases between. The CDR3 contains 12 residues. Germline V CDR1 and CDR2: SGDLS, YYNGEE. This chain's CDR3 is CASSARGETQYF. The CDR3 region has the DNA TGTGCCAGCAGCGCCCGCGGAGAGACCCAGTACTTC.

J is TRBJ1-6 and V is TRBV6-5, with D uncertain. V lost 0 bases, J lost 8 bases, and 11 bases lay in between. Germline loops: CDR1 MNHEY, CDR2 SVGAGI. The CDR3 runs to 15 residues. In nucleotides, the CDR3 is TGTGCCAGCAGTTACTCGCGGCCCGAGGATTCACCCCTCCACTTT. Translated: CASSYSRPEDSPLHF.